A selection of T cell receptor beta chains follows, all from one sample in a study of OX40 agonist ivuxolimab in advanced cancers. This table comes from immunoSEQ multiplex PCR, and its TCRdb copy is limited to in-frame clones, with some not included. The sample yields approximately 69,000 clones, 84% seen once. The sample in question was CD4+ or CD8+ T cells sorted from blood, obtained in a trial of the OX40 agonist ivuxolimab. The receptor set was obtained from an adult with an advanced solid tumor such as melanoma, head and neck, liver or kidney cancer. Each CDR3 is given with its conserved first and last residue. The order of the fields is J gene, clone size, V gene, CDR3 length, D gene, CDR3 DNA, CDR3 protein. D genes are given only for firm matches. The size of a clone is reported for some rows only, either as once, few or many, or as a class for expanded clones.

>TRBJ2-3|few|TRBV5-1|15|.
TGCGCCAGCAGCTTGGCCGGGGGCAGCACAGATACGCAGTATTTT
CASSLAGGSTDTQYF
>TRBJ1-2|.|TRBV18|15|TRBD1
TGTGCCAGCTCACCCAGCCCCGACAGGGCCGTGGGCTACACCTTC
CASSPSPDRAVGYTF
>TRBJ2-7|.|TRBV4-3|14|.
TGCGCCAGCAGCCAAGACGGCGGCTTCTACGAGCAGTACTTC
CASSQDGGFYEQYF
>TRBJ2-7|.|TRBV10-3|13|.
TGTGCCACTATCTCGCCGAGCTCCTACGAGCAGTACTTC
CATISPSSYEQYF
>TRBJ2-1|once|TRBV10-3|16|TRBD2
TGTGCCATCAGTGACCCCGGGACTAGCGGGAGGGATGAGCAGTTCTTC
CAISDPGTSGRDEQFF
>TRBJ1-2|.|TRBV27|16|.
TGTGCCAGCAGTTTATATCCTCAGTCCTCTAACTATGGCTACACCTTC
CASSLYPQSSNYGYTF
>TRBJ1-2|.|TRBV27|14|TRBD1
TGTGCCAGCAGTTCGACAGGGAACTTCTATGGCTACACCTTC
CASSSTGNFYGYTF
>TRBJ2-2|.|TRBV18|14|TRBD2
TGTGCCAGCTCACCGCGGGAGTCCGGCGGGGAGCTGTTTTTT
CASSPRESGGELFF
>TRBJ2-7|.|TRBV14|13|.
TGTGCCAGCAGCCAAGCTGGGACCTACGAGCAGTACTTC
CASSQAGTYEQYF
>TRBJ2-5|.|TRBV29-1|14|.
TGCAGCGTTGAGGATCAGGCGGGATACGAGACCCAGTACTTC
CSVEDQAGYETQYF
>TRBJ2-2|.|TRBV12-5|19|.
TGTGCTAGTGGTTTCCACGGAGGTCTGCTCGTAGAGGATACCGGGGAGCTGTTTTTT
CASGFHGGLLVEDTGELFF
>TRBJ1-2|.|TRBV30|16|.
TGTGCCTGGAGTGTAAATCCGTTTAGGACCCTCTATGGCTACACCTTC
CAWSVNPFRTLYGYTF